Each of the 28 T cell receptor beta chains below was sequenced from the same sample in a study of T cells in Graves' hyperthyroidism and ophthalmopathy. The investigators amplified TCR beta CDR3 regions from RNA transcripts. TCR CDR3 underwent first-round RT-PCR with the HTBI primer set. TCRdb re-called the multiplex PCR reads with MiXCR, one entry per CDR3 protein. The table includes about half a million distinct CDR3 sequences, around 20% detected once. The specimen sequenced was blood. These receptors originate from a man between 18 and 35 years old with Graves' hyperthyroidism.

This clonotype was recorded at least ten times. The V and J genes are TRBV4-2 and TRBJ1-2; D is perhaps TRBD1 (6 bases). The length of the CDR3 is 15 residues. Germline CDR1 is LGHNA and CDR2 is YNFKEQ. V dropped 0 bases and J dropped 4 bases, with 12 bases sitting between them. In DNA form, the CDR3 reads TGTGCCAGCAGCCAAGATCTAGGACAGAGCTATGGCTACACCTTC. It codes for CASSQDLGQSYGYTF.

J is TRBJ2-2 and V is TRBV7-9; 8 bases are shared with TRBD1. The V segment lost 10 bases and the J segment 1 base; nucleotides outside the gene matches: 5. The CDR3 runs 14 residues. In germline, CDR1 is SEHNR, CDR2 FQNEAQ (reference sequence). The CDR3 DNA follows: TGTGCCATCTCGACAGGGGAGAACACCGGGGAGCTGTTTTTT. Translating it yields CAISTGENTGELFF.

In its sample, this clonotype was seen many times. The V call is TRBV19, the J call TRBJ1-1, with 8 bases fitting TRBD1. There are 15 residues in the CDR3. V was clipped by 6 bases and J by 4 bases; unmatched bases: 10. CDR1 LNHDA and CDR2 SQIVND come from the germline V gene (reference sequence). The CDR3 nucleotides are TGTGCCAGTAGGTCACCGGGACAGGTGAGCACTGAAGCTTTCTTT. It specifies CASRSPGQVSTEAFF.

The J gene is TRBJ2-2, the V gene TRBV28; tentative D call: TRBD2 (6 bases). CDR3 length: 17 amino acids. Trimming removed 3 bases at V and 1 base at J, with 15 bases between. Germline CDR1 is MDHEN and CDR2 is SYDVKM. The CDR3 DNA reads TGTGCCAGCAGTTTCTATACCGGGACTGGGAACACCGGGGAGCTGTTTTTT. Protein product: CASSFYTGTGNTGELFF.

Many counts were recorded for this clonotype. This chain uses TRBV18 with TRBJ1-3; D is ambiguous. The CDR3 runs to 14 residues. Trimming removed 3 bases at V and 0 bases at J, with 6 bases between. CDR1 is KGHSH, CDR2 LQKENI, per germline. As DNA, the CDR3 is TGTGCCAGCTCACCGGACGACTCTGGAAACACCATATATTTT. Translated, it gives CASSPDDSGNTIYF. The variable domain in full, with the rest retrieved from reference TRBV18 and TRBJ1-3, is NAGVMQNPRHLVRRRGQEARLRCSPMKGHSHVYWYRQLPEEGLKFMVYLQKENIIDESGMPKERFSAEFPKEGPSILRIQQVVRGDSAAYFCASSPDDSGNTIYFGEGSWLTVV.

The chain joins TRBV9 to TRBJ2-7, with a possible D match to TRBD1 (6 bases). CDR1 and CDR2 (germline): SGDLS, YYNGEE. Trimming removed 2 bases at V and 3 bases at J, with 12 bases between. The CDR3 consists of 14 residues. CDR3 amino acids: CASSVGLQGYEQYF. CDR3 nucleotide sequence: TGTGCCAGCAGCGTCGGTCTACAGGGCTACGAGCAGTACTTC.

Details on this clonotype: An end of the junction does not agree with germline; a read error may underlie this. The chain uses TRBV7-3 and TRBJ2-5; 14 positions match TRBD2. In germline, CDR1 is SGHTA, CDR2 FQGTGA. The CDR3 spans 23 residues. DNA of the CDR3: TGTGCCAGCAGTTTAACTGGCCACGGATATTCTCCGGGACTAGCGGGAGCCCAAGAGACCCAGTACTTC. This sequence encodes CASSLTGHGYSPGLAGAQETQYF.

The V call is TRBV5-1, the J call TRBJ2-5; no definite D call. This CDR3 has 15 amino acids. The V end was cut by 0 bases, the J end by 0 bases, with 9 bases between. Germline V gives CDR1 SGHRS, CDR2 YFSETQ. As DNA, the CDR3 is TGCGCCAGCAGCTTGGCCGTACTATACCAAGAGACCCAGTACTTC. Translated: CASSLAVLYQETQYF.

There are many counts of this clonotype. V is TRBV6-1 and J is TRBJ2-7, with 7 bases that match TRBD1. With V trimmed by 5 bases and J by 4 bases, 11 bases remained unmatched. CDR3 size: 15 residues. Per the germline V gene, CDR1 is MNHNS and CDR2 is SASEGT. The CDR3 protein is CASSNVRGPGYEQYF. The DNA for the CDR3 is TGTGCCAGCAGTAATGTGAGGGGGCCGGGATACGAGCAGTACTTC.

In this sample, this clonotype turned up many times. The chain combines TRBV6-1 with TRBJ1-2; no clear D. There are 12 residues in the CDR3. The V gene's germline CDR1 is MNHNS and CDR2 SASEGT. The V end was cut by 7 bases, the J end by 7 bases, with 13 bases between. This CDR3 reads CASKIRAGGYTF. The CDR3 region has the DNA TGTGCCAGCAAGATCAGAGCGGGTGGCTACACCTTC.

This chain joins TRBV10-3 and TRBJ2-7; 9 positions match TRBD1. This CDR3 spans 14 amino acids. V was pared by 7 bases and J by 5 bases, with 9 bases of the junction left unmatched. Germline CDR1 reads ENHRY; CDR2 reads SYGVKD. CDR3 DNA sequence: TGTGCCATCACCGCGCGGACAGGGGTCGACGAGCAGTACTTC. Its translation is CAITARTGVDEQYF.

CDR3 region: CATPPPEAFF. CDR3 sequence (DNA): TGTGCCACCCCCCCCCCTGAAGCTTTCTTT. The chain combines TRBV2 with TRBJ1-1; D gene uncertain. The V end was cut by 10 bases, the J end by 6 bases, with 9 bases between. The CDR3 has 10 amino acids. Looked up from germline, CDR1 is SNHLY and CDR2 is FYNNEI. The variable domain in full, completed from reference TRBV2 and TRBJ1-1, reads EPEVTQTPSHQVTQMGQEVILRCVPISNHLYFYWYRQILGQKVEFLVSFYNNEISEKSEIFDDQFSVERPDGSNFTLKIRSTKLEDSAMYFCATPPPEAFFGQGTRLTVV.

This chain connects TRBV4-1 to TRBJ2-2, with no clear D. V was trimmed by 0 bases and J by 9 bases, leaving 17 bases between them. From germline, CDR1 is MGHRA and CDR2 YSYEKL. CDR3 length: 16 amino acids. CDR3 amino acids: CASSQDRFKLRRELFF. The CDR3 DNA reads as TGCGCCAGCAGCCAAGATCGCTTTAAACTGCGCAGGGAGCTGTTTTTT.

In its sample, this clonotype was seen many times. This rearrangement joins TRBV6-1 to TRBJ2-5; D may be TRBD1 (5 bases). Per the germline V gene, CDR1 is MNHNS and CDR2 is SASEGT. The CDR3 contains 13 residues. V lost 2 bases and J lost 5, with 9 bases in between. The CDR3 sequence: CASSEQGDETQYF. The CDR3 region has the DNA TGTGCCAGCAGTGAACAAGGGGATGAGACCCAGTACTTC.

The chain has TRBV6-1 and TRBJ2-7; TRBD1 might be the D (5 bases). Germline loops: CDR1 MNHNS, CDR2 SASEGT. The V end lost 8 bases, the J end lost 2 bases, and 13 bases lay between the germline ends. This CDR3 spans 13 amino acids. CDR3 protein: CASAQGFPYEQYF. The CDR3 DNA is TGTGCCAGCGCCCAGGGTTTCCCCTACGAGCAGTACTTC.

The chain combines TRBV2 with TRBJ2-7; no clear D. The CDR3 consists of 14 residues. Germline-derived CDR1 and CDR2 are SNHLY and FYNNEI. The V gene lost 5 bases and the J gene lost 5 bases, with 16 bases spanning the gap. Written as DNA, the CDR3 is TGTGCCAGCAGTCCGGACCACATTGACCACGAGCAGTACTTC. The encoded protein is CASSPDHIDHEQYF.

This clonotype was observed a handful of times. The rearrangement uses TRBV11-2 and TRBJ2-7; 8 bases are a match to TRBD1. CDR1 is SGHAT and CDR2 is FQNNGV in the germline V gene. CDR3 length: 17 residues. Trimming removed 5 bases from V and 4 bases from J; junction bases left unmatched: 16. CDR3 loop: CASSLSPGDRGYYEQYF. The CDR3 coding sequence is TGTGCCAGCAGCCTATCCCCCGGCGACAGGGGATATTACGAGCAGTACTTC.

This chain connects TRBV28 to TRBJ1-2, with D possibly matching TRBD1 (5 bases). The CDR3 consists of 15 residues. The germline V gene encodes CDR1 MDHEN and CDR2 SYDVKM. Trimming took off 3 bases at V and 5 bases at J, with 16 bases between the two ends. In DNA form, the CDR3 reads TGTGCCAGCAGTTTCACCCGGGGGTACGGGTATGGCTACACCTTC. Translated, it gives CASSFTRGYGYGYTF.

Many counts were recorded for this clonotype. V and J are TRBV6-5 and TRBJ1-2; a weak D match, TRBD1 (6 bases). CDR1 is MNHEY and CDR2 is SVGAGI in the germline V gene. Trimming took 2 bases from V and 6 from J, leaving 16 bases between them. The CDR3 covers 15 residues. This CDR3 reads CASSYPRGESHGYTF. In DNA, the CDR3 is TGTGCCAGCAGTTACCCGAGGGGGGAGAGCCATGGCTACACCTTC.

The chain combines TRBV6-2 or TRBV6-3 with TRBJ2-7, with 8 positions matching TRBD1. CDR1 and CDR2 (germline): MNHEY, SVGEGT. The CDR3 is 19 amino acids. Trimming cost V 8 bases and J 2 bases; bases outside gene matches: 23. The CDR3, as DNA: TGTGCCAGCTCAGTAACCGGGACAGGTAATATTGGGGGCACCTACGAGCAGTACTTC. It translates to CASSVTGTGNIGGTYEQYF.

Ten or more counts support this clonotype. This is likely a read error, given that the CDR3 carries no conserved phenylalanine or tryptophan at its end. The rearrangement joins TRBV12-3 or TRBV12-4 to TRBJ1-1; no definite D call. The V and J ends lost 7 bases and 4 bases respectively, with 19 bases between them. CDR3 length equals 15 residues. The CDR3 DNA reads as TGTGCCAGCACCTGGTGGACGGGGATAGGCACTGAAGCTTTCCTT. Protein product: CASTWWTGIGTEAFL.

This clonotype occurred many times. V gene TRBV12-3 or TRBV12-4 combines with J gene TRBJ2-5; D possibly corresponds to TRBD2 (5 bases). The ends were cut back, 5 bases at V and 2 bases at J, with 15 bases in the middle. The CDR3 runs 15 residues. The CDR3 loop is CASSQRRGAQETQYF. The CDR3, as DNA: TGTGCCAGCAGTCAGAGACGGGGAGCTCAAGAGACCCAGTACTTC.

This clonotype was seen only a few times. Possible read error: a much larger clone is one base away. The gene calls are TRBV19 and TRBJ2-7; D is possibly TRBD1 (6 bases). Germline V gene data show CDR1 as LNHDA and CDR2 as SQIVND (reference sequence). V was trimmed by 4 bases and J by 0 bases, leaving 7 bases between them. The CDR3 is 13 amino acids. The CDR3 loop is CASSTGASYEQYF. CDR3 nucleotides: TGTGCCAGTAGTACAGGGGCCTCCTACGAGCAGTACTTC. Using reference TRBV19 and TRBJ2-7 for the parts outside the CDR3, the full variable domain is DGGITQSPKYLFRKEGQNVTLSCEQNLNHDAMYWYRQDPGQGLRLIYYSQIVNDFQKGDIAEGYSVSREKKESFPLTVTSAQKNPTAFYLCASSTGASYEQYFGPGTRLTVT.

Ten or more counts support this clonotype. This sequence joins TRBV5-1 and TRBJ1-5; perhaps TRBD1 as D (6 bases). Germline-derived CDR1 and CDR2 are SGHRS and YFSETQ. The V gene lost 4 bases and the J gene lost 3 bases, with 14 bases spanning the gap. This CDR3 is 15 amino acids long. This CDR3 reads CASSPGGGPNQPQHF. CDR3 in DNA: TGCGCCAGCAGCCCGGGGGGGGGCCCCAATCAGCCCCAGCATTTT.

In this sample, this clonotype turned up a few times. V gene TRBV12-3 or TRBV12-4 combines with J gene TRBJ2-5, with TRBD2 identical over 11 bases. This CDR3 contains 19 residues. J was trimmed by 3 bases and V by 7 bases; bases with no gene match: 19. This CDR3 reads CASNPLLAGDLSRKETQYF. The CDR3 DNA reads as TGTGCCAGCAACCCTCTACTAGCGGGGGACCTCTCCAGAAAAGAGACCCAGTACTTC.

This clonotype has at least ten counts. The rearrangement links TRBV12-3 or TRBV12-4 to TRBJ2-2, with TRBD1 as a possible D gene (6 bases). CDR3 length: 15 residues. V gave up 6 bases and J gave up 1 base, with 12 bases separating them. The CDR3 region has the DNA TGTGCCAGCAGCCCAATAGGGGGGAACACCGGGGAGCTGTTTTTT. It yields the protein CASSPIGGNTGELFF.

The chain has TRBV12-3 or TRBV12-4 and TRBJ2-7, with D perhaps TRBD1 or TRBD2 (6 bases each). This CDR3 comprises 12 residues. V dropped 1 base and J dropped 8 bases, with 9 bases sitting between them. CDR3 protein: CASSLDGGQQYF. The DNA of the CDR3 is TGTGCCAGCAGTTTAGACGGGGGCCAGCAGTACTTC.

The J gene is TRBJ2-5, the V gene TRBV2; D could derive from TRBD1 or TRBD2 (5 bases each). The germline V and J ends were trimmed by 7 bases and 1 base, with 13 bases remaining between them. This CDR3 contains 14 residues. Germline V gene lookup returns CDR1 SNHLY and CDR2 FYNNEI. The CDR3 DNA sequence: TGTGCCAGCAAAACAGGAGCGGTCCAAGAGACCCAGTACTTC. Its protein is CASKTGAVQETQYF. Together with reference TRBV2 and TRBJ2-5, the CDR3 gives the full variable domain: EPEVTQTPSHQVTQMGQEVILRCVPISNHLYFYWYRQILGQKVEFLVSFYNNEISEKSEIFDDQFSVERPDGSNFTLKIRSTKLEDSAMYFCASKTGAVQETQYFGPGTRLLVL.